These T cell receptor beta chains were read from a single sample in a study of shared clonotypes between healthy human individuals. TCRdb keeps only in-frame clones here, not all; method: immunoSEQ multiplex PCR. The sample yields some 1,900,000 clones, approximately 95% seen once. The sequenced material came from naive CD8+ T cells sorted from blood. The receptors were sampled from a young man in good health. The CDR3 runs from the conserved cysteine through the conserved F or W. The D gene is left open where the match is weak. Size is omitted from some rows. Given values are once, few, many or a class for expanded clones.

>.|TRBJ2-5|TRBV27|.
CASSLSSGVLQETQYF
TGTGCCAGCAGTTTATCGTCAGGTGTACTTCAGGAGACCCAGTACTTC
>TRBD2|TRBJ2-5|TRBV7-7|.
CASSPDLAGAQETQYF
TGTGCTAGCAGCCCGGACCTAGCGGGGGCCCAAGAGACCCAGTACTTC
>TRBD2|TRBJ2-7|TRBV15|.
CATRGLASYEQYF
TGTGCCACCAGGGGACTAGCCTCCTACGAGCAGTACTTC
>TRBD1|TRBJ1-1|TRBV29-1|.
CSVDKGANTEAFF
TGCAGCGTTGACAAGGGGGCCAACACTGAAGCTTTCTTT
>.|TRBJ1-1|TRBV19|.
CASRPTRDIGTEAFF
TGTGCCAGTAGGCCTACCCGGGACATAGGGACTGAAGCTTTCTTT
>.|TRBJ2-7|TRBV27|.
CASSPGGVSYEQYF
TGTGCCAGCAGCCCAGGTGGGGTAAGCTACGAGCAGTACTTC
>TRBD1|TRBJ2-2|TRBV6-5|.
CASSPRDRDTGELFF
TGTGCCAGCAGTCCACGGGACAGAGACACCGGGGAGCTGTTTTTT
>.|TRBJ1-6|TRBV11-2|.
CASSLVEGVSSPLHF
TGTGCCAGCAGCTTAGTTGAGGGGGTATCCTCACCCCTCCACTTT
>.|TRBJ2-3|TRBV27|.
CASADRAVTDTQYF
TGTGCCAGCGCCGATCGCGCAGTCACAGATACGCAGTATTTT
>.|TRBJ1-2|TRBV9|.
CASSVDSGVQGYTF
TGTGCCAGCAGCGTAGACTCAGGGGTACAGGGCTACACCTTC
>.|TRBJ2-7|TRBV5-1|.
CASSLQDYTSYEQYF
TGCGCCAGCAGCTTGCAGGACTATACATCCTACGAGCAGTACTTC
>.|TRBJ1-2|TRBV18|.
CASSPGHGYTF
TGTGCCAGCTCACCAGGGCACGGCTACACCTTC
>.|TRBJ2-1|TRBV5-1|.
CASSPGGFEQFF
TGCGCCAGCTCCCCTGGAGGGTTTGAGCAGTTCTTC
>.|TRBJ2-5|TRBV29-1|.
CSVSGPQGGETQYF
TGCAGCGTTTCGGGACCCCAAGGGGGGGAGACCCAGTACTTC
>.|TRBJ2-5|TRBV6-6|.
CASSYLNEETQYF
TGTGCCAGCAGTTACCTGAACGAAGAGACCCAGTACTTC
>.|TRBJ2-1|TRBV13|.
CASSPENNEQFF
TGTGCCAGCAGCCCCGAGAACAATGAGCAGTTCTTC
>TRBD1|TRBJ1-2|TRBV27|.
CASSKPGTGIYGYTF
TGTGCCAGCAGTAAGCCCGGGACAGGAATCTATGGCTACACCTTC
>.|TRBJ2-1|TRBV5-1|once
CASRLDGTYNEQFF
TGCGCCAGCAGGTTGGACGGGACCTACAATGAGCAGTTCTTC
>TRBD2|TRBJ2-1|TRBV4-3|.
CASSQDLADTYNEQFF
TGCGCCAGCAGCCAAGACCTAGCGGATACCTACAATGAGCAGTTCTTC
>TRBD1|TRBJ1-1|TRBV2|.
CASSEYGTEEAFF
TGTGCCAGCAGTGAATACGGGACAGAAGAAGCTTTCTTT
>TRBD1|TRBJ1-4|TRBV28|.
CASSPSGTENEKLFF
TGTGCCAGCAGTCCCTCCGGGACAGAGAATGAAAAACTGTTTTTT
>.|TRBJ1-1|TRBV28|.
CASSLLEGYTEAFF
TGTGCCAGCAGTTTATTAGAGGGGTACACTGAAGCTTTCTTT
>TRBD1|TRBJ1-5|TRBV6-5|.
CATRGLGGNQPQHF
TGTGCCACCAGGGGGCTTGGGGGCAATCAGCCCCAGCATTTT
>.|TRBJ2-7|TRBV6-9|.
CASASSYEQYF
TGTGCCAGTGCCAGCTCCTACGAGCAGTACTTC
>TRBD1|TRBJ2-7|TRBV28|.
CASRPDRNKRHPLLYEQYF
TGTGCCAGCAGACCGGACAGGAATAAACGCCACCCCCTACTCTACGAGCAGTACTTC
>.|TRBJ2-1|TRBV5-1|.
CASSLGPLGSSYNEQFF
TGCGCCAGCAGCTTGGGCCCCCTAGGGAGCTCCTACAATGAGCAGTTCTTC
>.|TRBJ2-7|TRBV27|.
CASRKTVTQHEQYF
TGTGCCAGCAGAAAGACAGTGACTCAGCACGAGCAGTACTTC
>TRBD2|TRBJ2-7|TRBV7-2|.
CASSLSGGPSYEQYF
TGTGCCAGCAGCTTAAGCGGGGGGCCCTCCTACGAGCAGTACTTC
>.|TRBJ2-5|TRBV28|.
CASSLIGGGQETQYF
TGTGCCAGCAGTTTGATTGGAGGGGGACAAGAGACCCAGTACTTC
>.|TRBJ1-4|TRBV30|.
CAWTRQLEEKLFF
TGTGCCTGGACTCGGCAGCTCGAGGAAAAACTGTTTTTT
>TRBD1|TRBJ1-5|TRBV7-9|.
CASSQTGYGNQPQHF
TGTGCCAGCAGCCAGACAGGGTACGGCAATCAGCCCCAGCATTTT
>.|TRBJ1-1|TRBV27|.
CASSLTGVKGFGAFF
TGTGCCAGCAGTTTAACGGGGGTTAAAGGCTTCGGAGCTTTCTTT
>.|TRBJ2-2|TRBV10-3|.
CAIRGNTGELFF
TGTGCCATCAGAGGGAACACCGGGGAGCTGTTTTTT